The clone carrying this T cell receptor beta chain was counted many times. Its antigen is as yet unknown. Each CDR3 protein gets one entry after TCRdb re-called the multiplex PCR reads with MiXCR. The repertoire holds around 150,000 distinct CDR3 sequences, about a fifth seen once, with roughly 2.6% in the top ten. The lymph nodes were axillary draining lymph nodes from breast cancer patients. This record belongs to a study of breast tumors, draining lymph nodes, adjacent tissues. The V end was cut by 6 bases, the J end by 6 bases, with 13 bases between. CDR1 is MNHNS and CDR2 is SASEGT in the germline V gene. This CDR3 is 13 amino acids long. Findings and limits, study-wide: Tumor T cell lymph node origin was a supported hypothesis, not proven. Tumors had less TCR diversity than lymph nodes, more than nontumor tissue.

The specimen sequenced was axillary lymph node tissue. The rearrangement joins TRBV6-1 to TRBJ2-3; D is unresolved. This receptor was obtained from a female donor with breast cancer. Some clones in this sample may be carry-over from other donors' samples. CDR3: CASRVSDGDTQYF. The CDR3 DNA follows: TGTGCCAGCAGGGTCAGCGACGGGGATACGCAGTATTTT.